This TCR beta chain was observed in a study of response to subunit inactivated influenza vaccine. Ten or more counts support this clonotype. Its antigen is undetermined. Study outcomes and limitations: It was suggested by the authors that few new T cells are recruited by each seasonal influenza vaccination.

MiXCR, run by TCRdb on the RT-PCR reads, gives a single entry per CDR3 protein. The table lists hundreds of thousands of distinct CDR3 sequences, approximately 7.7% of them singletons, with approximately 13% in the top ten. Trimming took off 0 bases at V and 2 bases at J, with 10 bases between the two ends. The CDR3 contains 15 residues. CDR1 and CDR2 from the germline V gene are LGHNA and YNFKEQ. The TCR sequence derives from a man between 45 and 75 years old who received an inactivated influenza vaccine. This chain joins TRBV4-2 and TRBJ1-2; D remains ambiguous. The specimen comprised PBMCs from blood, sampled around 25 months after vaccination. The CDR3, as DNA: TGTGCCAGCAGCCAAGATCTGACGGAAAACTATGGCTACACCTTC. This translates into CASSQDLTENYGYTF.